This T cell receptor (beta chain) was captured in a study of T cell repertoires in cytomegalovirus infection. For this clonotype: Antigen specificity is unknown.

TCRdb reprocessed the reads via MiXCR and lists one record per CDR3 protein. The top ten hold 9.5% to 15% of the sample, which has 800,000 to 950,000 distinct CDR3 sequences, about 31% seen once. CDR3 length: 20 amino acids. The ends were cut back, 7 bases at V and 1 base at J, with 30 bases in the middle. Germline-derived CDR1 and CDR2 are SGHVS and FNYEAQ. This chain uses TRBV7-6 with TRBJ2-3, with D possibly called TRBD1 or TRBD2 (6 bases each). This TCR came from a human donor in good health (CMV status not recorded). Some clones in this sample may be carry-over from other donors' samples. Sequencing used cultured CD8+ T cells from PBMCs, obtained from culture after CMV antigen stimulation. The CDR3 DNA is TGTGCCAGCACGGGTGGAGGGAACACAAGGGGGTCAGAAGGCACAGATACGCAGTATTTT. Its protein product is CASTGGGNTRGSEGTDTQYF.